This T cell receptor (beta chain) was sequenced during a study of T cell changes during pregnancy in multiple sclerosis. This CDR3 is built from 12 residues. Trimming cost V 9 bases and J 4 bases, with 13 bases left between them. From germline, CDR1 is SGHTS and CDR2 YDEGEE. TCRdb's copy holds only in-frame clones and misses some; the assay was immunoSEQ multiplex PCR. The sample shows roughly 40,000 clones, approximately 90% of them seen only once. This chain joins TRBV5-8 and TRBJ2-5; perhaps TRBD2 as D (7 bases). The receptor was isolated from a female donor in good health, enrolled as a control in a pregnancy study. The sample in question was CD4+ T cells from peripheral blood mononuclear cells, obtained in the first trimester of pregnancy. The CDR3 loop is CATQGGGETQYF. CDR3 in DNA: TGTGCCACCCAAGGGGGGGGAGAGACCCAGTACTTC.